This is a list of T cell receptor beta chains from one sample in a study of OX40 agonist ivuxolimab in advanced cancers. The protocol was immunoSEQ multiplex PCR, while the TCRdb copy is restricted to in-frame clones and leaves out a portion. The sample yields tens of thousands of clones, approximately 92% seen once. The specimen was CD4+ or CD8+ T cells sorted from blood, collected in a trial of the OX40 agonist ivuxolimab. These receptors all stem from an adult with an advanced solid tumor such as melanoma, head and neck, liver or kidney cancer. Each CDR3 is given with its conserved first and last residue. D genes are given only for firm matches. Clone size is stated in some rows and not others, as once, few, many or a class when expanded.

CDR3 protein: CASSTGLAYEQYF; CDR3 DNA: TGTGCCAGTAGTACCGGACTAGCCTACGAGCAGTACTTC; CDR3 length: 13; D gene: TRBD2; J gene: TRBJ2-7; V gene: TRBV19; clone size: NA
CDR3 protein: CASSQNLAGTSYEQYF; CDR3 DNA: TGCGCCAGCAGCCAAAATTTAGCAGGGACCTCCTACGAGCAGTACTTC; CDR3 length: 16; D gene: NA; J gene: TRBJ2-7; V gene: TRBV4-3; clone size: NA
CDR3 protein: CASSERLAGVNEQFF; CDR3 DNA: TGTGCCAGCAGTGAAAGGCTAGCGGGGGTCAATGAGCAGTTCTTC; CDR3 length: 15; D gene: TRBD2; J gene: TRBJ2-1; V gene: TRBV6-1; clone size: NA
CDR3 protein: CASSDAQPQHF; CDR3 DNA: TGTGCCAGCAGTGACGCTCAGCCCCAGCATTTT; CDR3 length: 11; D gene: NA; J gene: TRBJ1-5; V gene: TRBV6-1; clone size: few
CDR3 protein: CASSFLWTATNEKLFF; CDR3 DNA: TGTGCCAGCAGCTTCCTTTGGACGGCAACTAATGAAAAACTGTTTTTT; CDR3 length: 16; D gene: NA; J gene: TRBJ1-4; V gene: TRBV5-5; clone size: NA
CDR3 protein: CASSSAVLRGLDTEAFF; CDR3 DNA: TGCGCCAGCAGCTCAGCTGTTCTACGGGGTTTGGACACTGAAGCTTTCTTT; CDR3 length: 17; D gene: NA; J gene: TRBJ1-1; V gene: TRBV5-1; clone size: NA
CDR3 protein: CASSQDRGGGSYEQYF; CDR3 DNA: TGCGCCAGCAGCCAAGACCGAGGCGGGGGGTCCTACGAGCAGTACTTC; CDR3 length: 16; D gene: TRBD2; J gene: TRBJ2-7; V gene: TRBV4-3; clone size: NA
CDR3 protein: CASSPWGSEAFF; CDR3 DNA: TGTGCCAGCAGCCCGTGGGGCAGTGAAGCTTTCTTT; CDR3 length: 12; D gene: NA; J gene: TRBJ1-1; V gene: TRBV7-6; clone size: NA
CDR3 protein: CASSLAGYGYTF; CDR3 DNA: TGTGCCAGCAGTTTGGCAGGGTACGGCTACACCTTC; CDR3 length: 12; D gene: NA; J gene: TRBJ1-2; V gene: TRBV27; clone size: NA
CDR3 protein: CASSVGGQTEAFF; CDR3 DNA: TGTGCCAGCAGCGTTGGAGGGCAGACTGAAGCTTTCTTT; CDR3 length: 13; D gene: NA; J gene: TRBJ1-1; V gene: TRBV9; clone size: NA
CDR3 protein: CASSVDPKASGDYGYTF; CDR3 DNA: TGTGCCAGCAGCGTAGACCCCAAAGCATCCGGCGACTATGGCTACACCTTC; CDR3 length: 17; D gene: NA; J gene: TRBJ1-2; V gene: TRBV9; clone size: NA
CDR3 protein: CASSEKGDARSYNEQFF; CDR3 DNA: TGTGCCAGCAGTGAAAAGGGGGACGCGAGGTCCTACAATGAGCAGTTCTTC; CDR3 length: 17; D gene: NA; J gene: TRBJ2-1; V gene: TRBV6-1; clone size: NA
CDR3 protein: CASSFSTVNTEAFF; CDR3 DNA: TGCGCCAGCAGCTTCTCGACAGTGAACACTGAAGCTTTCTTT; CDR3 length: 14; D gene: NA; J gene: TRBJ1-1; V gene: TRBV5-1; clone size: NA
CDR3 protein: CASSLLGTDNEQFF; CDR3 DNA: TGTGCCAGCAGTTTATTAGGGACGGACAATGAGCAGTTCTTC; CDR3 length: 14; D gene: NA; J gene: TRBJ2-1; V gene: TRBV27; clone size: once
CDR3 protein: CASRQGEGYGYTF; CDR3 DNA: TGTGCCAGCCGACAGGGAGAAGGCTATGGCTACACCTTC; CDR3 length: 13; D gene: TRBD1; J gene: TRBJ1-2; V gene: TRBV13; clone size: NA
CDR3 protein: CASSLEENYNEQFF; CDR3 DNA: TGTGCCAGCAGCTTAGAGGAGAATTACAATGAGCAGTTCTTC; CDR3 length: 14; D gene: NA; J gene: TRBJ2-1; V gene: TRBV7-9; clone size: NA
CDR3 protein: CASSYLRSGAISGANVLTF; CDR3 DNA: TGTGCCAGCAGTTACCTCAGGTCCGGGGCCATCTCTGGGGCCAACGTCCTGACTTTC; CDR3 length: 19; D gene: NA; J gene: TRBJ2-6; V gene: TRBV27; clone size: NA
CDR3 protein: CASSFFSMADEQFF; CDR3 DNA: TGTGCCAGCAGCTTCTTTTCCATGGCTGATGAGCAGTTCTTC; CDR3 length: 14; D gene: NA; J gene: TRBJ2-1; V gene: TRBV11-2; clone size: few
CDR3 protein: CASSSRSGNQPQHF; CDR3 DNA: TGTGCCAGCAGCTCTAGGTCAGGCAATCAGCCCCAGCATTTT; CDR3 length: 14; D gene: NA; J gene: TRBJ1-5; V gene: TRBV13; clone size: NA
CDR3 protein: CASSTRDSAYNEQFF; CDR3 DNA: TGTGCCAGCAGCACCCGGGACTCGGCTTACAATGAGCAGTTCTTC; CDR3 length: 15; D gene: NA; J gene: TRBJ2-1; V gene: TRBV11-3; clone size: NA
CDR3 protein: CASSDDRESYEQYF; CDR3 DNA: TGTGCCAGCAGTGACGACAGGGAGTCCTACGAGCAGTACTTC; CDR3 length: 14; D gene: TRBD1; J gene: TRBJ2-7; V gene: TRBV2; clone size: NA
CDR3 protein: CASSHSRTAWMNTEAFF; CDR3 DNA: TGTGCCAGCAGCCACTCCCGGACAGCCTGGATGAACACTGAAGCTTTCTTT; CDR3 length: 17; D gene: NA; J gene: TRBJ1-1; V gene: TRBV4-2; clone size: NA
CDR3 protein: CASSLGPQGMTEAFF; CDR3 DNA: TGTGCCAGCAGTTTAGGCCCACAGGGGATGACTGAAGCTTTCTTT; CDR3 length: 15; D gene: TRBD1; J gene: TRBJ1-1; V gene: TRBV27; clone size: NA
CDR3 protein: CAINPGPLVGEQYF; CDR3 DNA: TGTGCCATCAACCCGGGGCCCCTAGTTGGCGAGCAGTACTTC; CDR3 length: 14; D gene: NA; J gene: TRBJ2-7; V gene: TRBV10-3; clone size: NA
CDR3 protein: CASSSSMGLLNGYTF; CDR3 DNA: TGTGCCAGCAGCTCGAGCATGGGTTTACTCAATGGCTACACCTTC; CDR3 length: 15; D gene: NA; J gene: TRBJ1-2; V gene: TRBV7-9; clone size: NA
CDR3 protein: CASSLDRGFHNEQFF; CDR3 DNA: TGTGCCAGCAGCTTAGACCGGGGCTTCCACAATGAGCAGTTCTTC; CDR3 length: 15; D gene: NA; J gene: TRBJ2-1; V gene: TRBV11-3; clone size: NA
CDR3 protein: CASSLSKGTVSYEQYF; CDR3 DNA: TGTGCCAGCAGTTTAAGTAAAGGGACAGTCTCCTACGAGCAGTACTTC; CDR3 length: 16; D gene: TRBD1; J gene: TRBJ2-7; V gene: TRBV27; clone size: NA
CDR3 protein: CASSLAGPYEQYF; CDR3 DNA: TGTGCCAGCAGCTTAGCGGGGCCCTACGAGCAGTACTTC; CDR3 length: 13; D gene: NA; J gene: TRBJ2-7; V gene: TRBV11-2; clone size: NA
CDR3 protein: CATSRGVEASYGYTF; CDR3 DNA: TGTGCCACCAGCAGGGGGGTCGAGGCGTCCTATGGCTACACCTTC; CDR3 length: 15; D gene: NA; J gene: TRBJ1-2; V gene: TRBV15; clone size: NA
CDR3 protein: CASSFEGDPGGPEQFF; CDR3 DNA: TGTGCCAGCAGCTTCGAAGGGGATCCAGGGGGCCCTGAGCAGTTCTTC; CDR3 length: 16; D gene: TRBD1; J gene: TRBJ2-1; V gene: TRBV7-9; clone size: NA
CDR3 protein: CASSLKAGGFTDTQYF; CDR3 DNA: TGTGCCAGCAGCTTGAAGGCGGGGGGATTCACAGATACGCAGTATTTT; CDR3 length: 16; D gene: TRBD2; J gene: TRBJ2-3; V gene: TRBV5-6; clone size: NA
CDR3 protein: CASSDQGILKLFF; CDR3 DNA: TGTGCCAGTAGTGACCAGGGGATCCTCAAACTGTTTTTT; CDR3 length: 13; D gene: NA; J gene: TRBJ1-4; V gene: TRBV19; clone size: NA
CDR3 protein: CASSEDGYSNQPQHF; CDR3 DNA: TGTGCCAGCAGTGAAGACGGATATAGCAATCAGCCCCAGCATTTT; CDR3 length: 15; D gene: NA; J gene: TRBJ1-5; V gene: TRBV2; clone size: NA
CDR3 protein: CASSPQGLATNEKLFF; CDR3 DNA: TGTGCCAGCAGCCCCCAGGGCCTTGCAACTAATGAAAAACTGTTTTTT; CDR3 length: 16; D gene: NA; J gene: TRBJ1-4; V gene: TRBV14; clone size: NA
CDR3 protein: CASSLAAGISYEQYF; CDR3 DNA: TGTGCCAGCAGCTTGGCCGCAGGGATCTCCTACGAGCAGTACTTC; CDR3 length: 15; D gene: NA; J gene: TRBJ2-7; V gene: TRBV5-5; clone size: NA
CDR3 protein: CASSPRDTANYGYTF; CDR3 DNA: TGTGCCAGCAGCCCGAGGGACACCGCTAACTATGGCTACACCTTC; CDR3 length: 15; D gene: NA; J gene: TRBJ1-2; V gene: TRBV9; clone size: NA
CDR3 protein: CASSYPGPERYGYTF; CDR3 DNA: TGTGCCAGCAGTTACCCGGGCCCTGAGAGGTATGGCTACACCTTC; CDR3 length: 15; D gene: NA; J gene: TRBJ1-2; V gene: TRBV6-6; clone size: NA
CDR3 protein: CASSLATEGDTEAFF; CDR3 DNA: TGTGCCAGCAGCTTAGCTACTGAGGGGGACACTGAAGCTTTCTTT; CDR3 length: 15; D gene: NA; J gene: TRBJ1-1; V gene: TRBV7-8; clone size: NA
CDR3 protein: CASSQDAGGEYEQYF; CDR3 DNA: TGCGCCAGCAGCCAAGACGCAGGGGGCGAGTACGAGCAGTACTTC; CDR3 length: 15; D gene: TRBD1; J gene: TRBJ2-7; V gene: TRBV4-1; clone size: NA
CDR3 protein: CASSSNYEQYF; CDR3 DNA: TGCGCCAGCAGCTCCAACTACGAGCAGTACTTC; CDR3 length: 11; D gene: NA; J gene: TRBJ2-7; V gene: TRBV5-1; clone size: few
CDR3 protein: CASSHGQGEYSNQPQHF; CDR3 DNA: TGTGCCAGTAGTCACGGACAGGGCGAATATAGCAATCAGCCCCAGCATTTT; CDR3 length: 17; D gene: TRBD1; J gene: TRBJ1-5; V gene: TRBV19; clone size: NA
CDR3 protein: CASSFFQGGNSPLHF; CDR3 DNA: TGTGCCAGCAGCTTCTTTCAGGGGGGTAATTCACCCCTCCACTTT; CDR3 length: 15; D gene: TRBD1; J gene: TRBJ1-6; V gene: TRBV5-4; clone size: NA
CDR3 protein: CASSMGTIGNQPQHF; CDR3 DNA: TGTGCCAGTAGTATGGGGACAATAGGCAATCAGCCCCAGCATTTT; CDR3 length: 15; D gene: NA; J gene: TRBJ1-5; V gene: TRBV19; clone size: NA
CDR3 protein: CASSKGPALGNEQYF; CDR3 DNA: TGTGCCAGCAGCAAAGGCCCAGCCCTCGGGAACGAGCAGTACTTC; CDR3 length: 15; D gene: NA; J gene: TRBJ2-7; V gene: TRBV7-7; clone size: NA
CDR3 protein: CASSEAGGTGELFF; CDR3 DNA: TGTGCCAGCAGTGAAGCGGGGGGCACCGGGGAGCTGTTTTTT; CDR3 length: 14; D gene: TRBD2; J gene: TRBJ2-2; V gene: TRBV6-4; clone size: few
CDR3 protein: CASSQGGGEQFF; CDR3 DNA: TGCGCCAGCAGCCAAGGGGGAGGTGAGCAGTTCTTC; CDR3 length: 12; D gene: NA; J gene: TRBJ2-1; V gene: TRBV4-3; clone size: NA
CDR3 protein: CAVSARTSYEQYF; CDR3 DNA: TGTGCCGTCTCCGCCAGGACCTCCTACGAGCAGTACTTC; CDR3 length: 13; D gene: NA; J gene: TRBJ2-7; V gene: TRBV15; clone size: NA
CDR3 protein: CASSLGPETSVVEQFF; CDR3 DNA: TGTGCCAGCAGCTTGGGCCCCGAGACTAGTGTTGTTGAGCAGTTCTTC; CDR3 length: 16; D gene: NA; J gene: TRBJ2-1; V gene: TRBV5-5; clone size: NA
CDR3 protein: CASSLGTSGANVLTF; CDR3 DNA: TGTGCCAGCAGCTTGGGGACCTCTGGGGCCAACGTCCTGACTTTC; CDR3 length: 15; D gene: NA; J gene: TRBJ2-6; V gene: TRBV27; clone size: once